A selection of T cell receptor beta chains follows, all from one sample in a study of shared clonotypes between healthy human individuals. Repertoires were generated with immunoSEQ multiplex PCR, while TCRdb's copy carries only in-frame clones and drops some. The table records about 960,000 clones, approximately 80% of them present only once. Sequencing was carried out using memory CD4+ T cells sorted from blood. These receptors came from a young man in good health. The CDR3 runs from the conserved cysteine through the conserved F or W. Expanded clones get a size class; other rows say once, few or many, or leave the size out.

j_call,v_call,clone_size,cdr3_aa
TRBJ2-5,TRBV28,NA,CASSLSKGRETQYF
TRBJ1-1,TRBV4-3,NA,CASSQEEGYTEAFF
TRBJ2-4,TRBV19,few,CASHDSGAKNIQYF
TRBJ1-5,TRBV18,NA,CASSTTGSNQPQHF
TRBJ2-3,TRBV11-2,NA,CASRSLAGVADTQYF
TRBJ2-1,TRBV7-7,NA,CASSLSSYNEQFF
TRBJ2-1,TRBV11-3,NA,CASSPGGAGGLNEQFF
TRBJ2-2,TRBV5-1,NA,CASSPGGATGAGELFF
TRBJ1-2,TRBV7-2,NA,CASSLGALGGYTF
TRBJ1-1,TRBV5-4,NA,CASSLRGWNTEAFF
TRBJ2-1,TRBV5-3,NA,CARSSRPGPNNNEQFF
TRBJ1-3,TRBV7-9,NA,CASSPEGIGNTIYF
TRBJ1-3,TRBV7-2,NA,CASSLRGNTIYF
TRBJ2-5,TRBV2,NA,CASSAGKSAYQETQYF
TRBJ1-2,TRBV2,NA,CASSEHGLFGGYTF
TRBJ1-1,TRBV18,once,CASSFGGGRAEAFF
TRBJ2-1,TRBV5-5,few,CASSYGLAGIYNEQFF
TRBJ2-1,TRBV6-5,NA,CASRTSGGAYNEQFF
TRBJ1-5,TRBV5-8,NA,CASSLSRTRAYSNQPQHF
TRBJ2-3,TRBV30,NA,CAWSVGLASDTQYF
TRBJ1-6,TRBV11-3,NA,CASSLSDSSGNSPLHF
TRBJ1-2,TRBV5-1,once,CASSFYQEGGYTF
TRBJ1-2,TRBV11-2,NA,CASNTLRGDGYTF
TRBJ1-6,TRBV27,NA,CASSLSLANYNSPLHF
TRBJ1-1,TRBV4-2,few,CASSPGQGPEAFF
TRBJ1-1,TRBV7-2,NA,CASSTQGNTEAFF
TRBJ1-1,TRBV27,once,CASSLNRVVTEAFF
TRBJ2-1,TRBV5-1,few,CASSFQLAGSYEQFF
TRBJ1-4,TRBV30,NA,CAWTKLRGQNEKLFF
TRBJ1-4,TRBV15,many,CATSRDRSSRGLFF
TRBJ2-3,TRBV29-1,once,CSVEATLADTQYF
TRBJ2-7,TRBV9,once,CASSVVGREDEQYF
TRBJ1-1,TRBV25-1,NA,CASSLGTGNTEAFF
TRBJ2-7,TRBV7-9,NA,CASSPQVEQYF
TRBJ2-3,TRBV19,NA,CASSIGSGGVEGQYF
TRBJ2-5,TRBV5-4,NA,CASSLGGLEGTQYF
TRBJ1-5,TRBV2,few,CASHGGANLPSQPQHF
TRBJ2-5,TRBV2,NA,CASSEGIAAGTQYF
TRBJ2-5,TRBV4-1,NA,CASSQAGRGQETQYF
TRBJ2-3,TRBV5-6,NA,CASSLGTEYTDTQYF
TRBJ1-5,TRBV7-2,NA,CASSLNRGNQPQHF
TRBJ2-3,TRBV9,NA,CASSVGRGELTDTQYF
TRBJ2-7,TRBV5-1,NA,CASSLNGGYEQYF
TRBJ2-2,TRBV5-6,once,CASSLRQLNTGELFF
TRBJ2-7,TRBV29-1,NA,CSVETSGRAGEQYF